The source of this T cell receptor beta chain is a study of T cell repertoires in cytomegalovirus infection. Overall study context: Carrying CMV and the relevant HLA type showed in public TCR beta signatures.

This clonotype was picked up many times. What it recognizes is unknown. There are 14 residues in the CDR3. Germline CDR1 is MNHNS and CDR2 is SASEGT. Trimming left V 6 bases short and J 0 bases short, with 9 bases between. TCRdb called the reads again in MiXCR, with one record for every CDR3 protein. This table has about 240,000 distinct CDR3 sequences, roughly an eighth appearing once. Whole-study findings and limits: Adding up the frequency of public TCR beta families identified people who carried CMV plus the relevant HLA. CMV-specific TCR beta clonotypes restricted by HLA-C dominated the ex vivo response.

This TCR was recovered from a human donor in good health (CMV status not recorded). Some clones in this sample may be carry-over from other donors' samples. The specimen sequenced was PBMCs. The chain joins TRBV6-1 to TRBJ1-5; TRBD1 might be the D (5 bases). CDR3 amino acids: CASRGPYSNQPQHF. In nucleotides, the CDR3 is TGTGCCAGCAGGGGACCTTATAGCAATCAGCCCCAGCATTTT.